This T cell receptor (beta chain) is from a study of T cell repertoires in cytomegalovirus infection. Background on the study: Indications of both CMV infection and matching HLA type were provided by public TCR beta signatures.

TCRdb re-analysed the reads in MiXCR, keeping a single row per CDR3 protein. This table has a few hundred thousand distinct CDR3 sequences, about 30% appearing once. The V gene's germline CDR1 is SGHTA and CDR2 FQGNSA. V gave up 7 bases and J gave up 4 bases, with 18 bases separating them. The CDR3 contains 15 residues. The gene calls are TRBV7-2 and TRBJ2-3; perhaps TRBD2 as D (6 bases). Sequencing was performed on PBMCs. The receptor's source is a human donor in good health (CMV status not recorded). Some clones in this sample may be carry-over from other donors' samples. The CDR3 nucleotides are TGTGCCAGCATCTCACGCGGGGCCTCGGCAGATACGCAGTATTTT. It encodes CASISRGASADTQYF. Full variable domain (rest looked up from reference TRBV7-2 and TRBJ2-3): GAGVSQSPSNKVTEKGKDVELRCDPISGHTALYWYRQSLGQGLEFLIYFQGNSAPDKSGLPSDRFSAERTGGSVSTLTIQRTQQEDSAVYLCASISRGASADTQYFGPGTRLTVL.